The next 18 T cell receptor beta chains were all read from a single sample in a study of cytomegalovirus exposure and HLA in healthy donors (dated by TCRdb to the late 2010s). Receptors were amplified or captured by the immunoSEQ multiplex PCR assay. The multiplex PCR relied on a mix of 60 forward primers for TCR Vbeta segments and 13 reverse primers for TCR Jbeta segments. This is the immuneACCESS table as TCRdb keeps it, with only in-frame sequences that have V and J called. A part of the clones is gone; compared with another copy, unresolved V genes explain less than half, and the rest is unexplained. The sample table records about 140,000 clones; 60% to 80% of these occur just once. Of the sample, under 2% falls within the top ten clones. Sequenced material: PBMCs. These receptor sequences come from a female donor in good health and CMV-seronegative.

This sequence joins TRBV27 and TRBJ2-1, with 7 bases lining up with TRBD2. The CDR3 contains 15 residues. The trim removed 6 bases at V and 3 bases at J, leaving 8 bases unmatched. Per germline, CDR1 MNHEY and CDR2 SMNVEV (reference sequence). The CDR3 DNA sequence: TGTGCCAGCAGCATCCAGCGGGAAGGCTACAATGAGCAGTTCTTC. Protein: CASSIQREGYNEQFF.

The J gene is TRBJ2-3, the V gene TRBV5-1, with unresolved D. CDR3 length equals 12 residues. CDR1 is SGHRS and CDR2 is YFSETQ in the germline V gene. Trimming removed 0 bases at V and 5 bases at J, with 4 bases between. For the CDR3, the DNA is TGCGCCAGCAGCTTGGCAGGAGATACGCAGTATTTT. This gives the protein CASSLAGDTQYF.

V and J are TRBV19 and TRBJ1-1, with D possibly matching TRBD1 (6 bases). Germline assignment: CDR1 LNHDA and CDR2 SQIVND (reference sequence). Trimming removed 10 bases from V and 11 bases from J, with 29 bases in between. The CDR3 has 15 residues. As DNA, the CDR3 is TGTGCCACCGGGGGGGGAGGGGGTGGGCGTATCGGGGCTTTCTTT. Amino acid sequence: CATGGGGGGRIGAFF. The complete variable domain, with remaining parts taken from reference TRBV19 and TRBJ1-1, reads DGGITQSPKYLFRKEGQNVTLSCEQNLNHDAMYWYRQDPGQGLRLIYYSQIVNDFQKGDIAEGYSVSREKKESFPLTVTSAQKNPTAFYLCATGGGGGGRIGAFFGQGTRLTVV.

The chain employs TRBV2 and TRBJ2-7; TRBD2 is a possible D gene (7 bases). This CDR3 has 16 residues. V lost 0 bases to trimming and J lost 5 bases, with 17 bases between them. Per germline, CDR1 SNHLY and CDR2 FYNNEI. Written as DNA, the CDR3 is TGTGCCAGCAGTGAAGCGCTTACCCAGGGGAGGGACGAGCAGTACTTC. It specifies CASSEALTQGRDEQYF.

The rearrangement links TRBV28 to TRBJ1-5; TRBD1 might be the D (5 bases). V was clipped by 5 bases and J by 4 bases, with 18 bases between them. The CDR3 covers 16 residues. Germline V gene data show CDR1 as MDHEN and CDR2 as SYDVKM. This CDR3 reads CASSLLTGGENQPQHF. The DNA of the CDR3 is TGTGCCAGCAGTCTTCTAACCGGAGGGGAAAATCAGCCCCAGCATTTT.

This clone was recorded once. This chain links TRBV1 with TRBJ2-4; the DNA was not used to check the table's D call, TRBD1. TRBV1 is designated a pseudogene. The CDR3 covers 19 residues. The chain's CDR3 is CTPTPARGETGQGKNIQYF. CDR3 DNA sequence: TGCACCCCCACCCCAGCCAGGGGTGAGACCGGGCAAGGCAAAAACATTCAGTACTTC.

This clone has a single count. The chain is built from TRBV27 and TRBJ1-2; 7 bases map to TRBD1. V shed 6 bases, J shed 5 bases, and the junction held 15 bases outside the gene matches. The CDR3 is made up of 16 amino acids. CDR1 is MNHEY, CDR2 SMNVEV, per germline (reference sequence). The DNA for the CDR3 is TGTGCCAGCAGCCGACAGGGTTGGAGGGATTTTTATGGCTACACCTTC. Amino acids: CASSRQGWRDFYGYTF.

This sequence joins TRBV7-3 and TRBJ2-7; TRBD2 agrees at 7 bases. Germline V gene sequence: CDR1 SGHTA, CDR2 FQGTGA. V was clipped by 6 bases and J by 3 bases; unmatched bases: 8. The CDR3 is made up of 14 amino acids. CDR3 amino acids: CASSPQVAGYEQYF. The CDR3 DNA sequence: TGTGCCAGCAGTCCTCAAGTAGCGGGCTACGAGCAGTACTTC.

The chain links TRBV5-1 to TRBJ2-7; D may be TRBD2 (6 bases). CDR1 is SGHRS and CDR2 is YFSETQ in the germline V gene. The CDR3 is 13 residues long. The ends were cut back, 4 bases at V and 4 bases at J, with 12 bases in the middle. In DNA form, the CDR3 reads TGCGCCAGCAGCCCGGGACTGACTTACGAGCAGTACTTC. As protein: CASSPGLTYEQYF.

The chain recombines TRBV6-5 with TRBJ1-2; D perhaps matches TRBD1 (5 bases). Germline assignment: CDR1 MNHEY and CDR2 SVGAGI. The V end lost 8 bases, the J end lost 8 bases, and 21 bases lay between the germline ends. This CDR3 is 14 amino acids long. The CDR3 here is CASGGGGRRNGYTF. Here the CDR3 DNA reads TGTGCCAGCGGGGGTGGGGGGAGAAGGAACGGCTACACCTTC.

The chain employs TRBV7-7 and TRBJ2-1, with 12 bases matching TRBD2. Trimming took 4 bases from V and 8 from J; bases not matched to a gene: 9. This CDR3 contains 16 residues. Germline V gene data show CDR1 as SSHAT and CDR2 as FNYEAQ (reference sequence). The CDR3 spells CASSSGLAGWGDEQFF. The CDR3 DNA is TGTGCCAGCAGCTCGGGACTAGCGGGCTGGGGTGATGAGCAGTTCTTC.

The V gene is TRBV6-4, the J gene TRBJ1-2; 8 bases match TRBD1. The germline CDR1 and CDR2 sequences are MRHNA and SNTAGT. CDR3 length: 13 amino acids. V lost 6 bases and J lost 7; bases outside the gene matches: 7. The chain's CDR3 is CASSADRVAGYTF. DNA of the CDR3: TGTGCCAGCAGCGCGGACAGGGTTGCTGGCTACACCTTC.

The J gene is TRBJ1-3, the V gene TRBV2; 7 bases match TRBD1. The CDR3 is 15 amino acids. Germline lookup yields CDR1 SNHLY and CDR2 FYNNEI. After removal of 6 bases from V and 0 bases from J, the junction contained 5 bases not matched to a gene. The CDR3 DNA sequence: TGTGCCAGCAGCGGACAGGCCTTCTCTGGAAACACCATATATTTT. Its protein product is CASSGQAFSGNTIYF.

The chain carries TRBV9 and TRBJ2-7, with TRBD2 identical over 8 bases. The germline gives CDR1 SGDLS, CDR2 YYNGEE. This CDR3 comprises 15 residues. V dropped 0 bases and J dropped 4; count of bases not matched to a gene: 6. The CDR3 sequence: CASSVGLTSAYEQYF. The CDR3 nucleotides read TGTGCCAGCAGCGTAGGTTTGACTAGCGCGTACGAGCAGTACTTC.

This clone occurred a few times. V and J are TRBV28 and TRBJ1-1; TRBD1 matches 8 bases. The V gene end was trimmed by 6 bases and the J gene end by 10 bases; junction bases not matched to a gene: 10. Germline CDR1 reads MDHEN; CDR2 reads SYDVKM. The CDR3 spans 13 residues. The CDR3 region has the DNA TGTGCCAGCAGCCCCCGACAGGGGAAGGGAGCTTTCTTT. Its translation is CASSPRQGKGAFF.

This clone was counted between two and nine times. The chain is built from TRBV10-3 and TRBJ2-7; tentatively, D is TRBD2 (6 bases). The CDR3 has 13 amino acids. CDR1 and CDR2 (germline): ENHRY, SYGVKD. Trimming stripped 11 bases from V and 5 bases from J, with 19 bases between. The CDR3 region has the DNA TGTGCCGCCGGGGGTAATGGGGTTCACGAGCAGTACTTC. Its protein is CAAGGNGVHEQYF.

This clone has a single count. V gene TRBV11-3 combines with J gene TRBJ2-3; D not certain. Deletions cut 5 bases from V and 7 bases from J, with 13 bases between. CDR3 size: 13 residues. Germline values: CDR1 SGHNT, CDR2 YENEEA. CDR3 coding DNA: TGTGCCAGCAGCGTATCCGACGGGTATACGCAGTATTTT. It translates to CASSVSDGYTQYF. The variable domain in full, completed from reference TRBV11-3 and TRBJ2-3, reads EAGVVQSPRYKIIEKKQPVAFWCNPISGHNTLYWYLQNLGQGPELLIRYENEEAVDDSQLPKDRFSAERLKGVDSTLKIQPAELGDSAVYLCASSVSDGYTQYFGPGTRLTVL.

This sequence joins TRBV7-9 and TRBJ1-1; no clear D. Germline CDR1 reads SEHNR; CDR2 reads FQNEAQ (reference sequence). The CDR3 length is 14 residues. Trimming stripped 1 base from V and 2 bases from J, with 8 bases between. CDR3 in amino acids: CASSLGQYNTEAFF. CDR3 DNA sequence: TGTGCCAGCAGCTTAGGGCAATACAACACTGAAGCTTTCTTT. The variable domain in full, with the rest retrieved from reference TRBV7-9 and TRBJ1-1, is DTGVSQNPRHKITKRGQNVTFRCDPISEHNRLYWYRQTLGQGPEFLTYFQNEAQLEKSRLLSDRFSAERPKGSFSTLEIQRTEQGDSAMYLCASSLGQYNTEAFFGQGTRLTVV.